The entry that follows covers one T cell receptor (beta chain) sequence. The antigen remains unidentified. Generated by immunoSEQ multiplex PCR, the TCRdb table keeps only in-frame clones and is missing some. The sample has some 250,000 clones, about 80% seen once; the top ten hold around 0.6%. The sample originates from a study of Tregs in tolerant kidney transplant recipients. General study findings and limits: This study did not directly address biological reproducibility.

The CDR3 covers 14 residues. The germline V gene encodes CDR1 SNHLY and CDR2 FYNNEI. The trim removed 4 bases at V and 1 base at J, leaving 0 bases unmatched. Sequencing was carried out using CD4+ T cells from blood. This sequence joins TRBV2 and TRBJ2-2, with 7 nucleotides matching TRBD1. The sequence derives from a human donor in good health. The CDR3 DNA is TGTGCCAGCAGTGGACAGGGGAACACCGGGGAGCTGTTTTTT. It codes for CASSGQGNTGELFF.